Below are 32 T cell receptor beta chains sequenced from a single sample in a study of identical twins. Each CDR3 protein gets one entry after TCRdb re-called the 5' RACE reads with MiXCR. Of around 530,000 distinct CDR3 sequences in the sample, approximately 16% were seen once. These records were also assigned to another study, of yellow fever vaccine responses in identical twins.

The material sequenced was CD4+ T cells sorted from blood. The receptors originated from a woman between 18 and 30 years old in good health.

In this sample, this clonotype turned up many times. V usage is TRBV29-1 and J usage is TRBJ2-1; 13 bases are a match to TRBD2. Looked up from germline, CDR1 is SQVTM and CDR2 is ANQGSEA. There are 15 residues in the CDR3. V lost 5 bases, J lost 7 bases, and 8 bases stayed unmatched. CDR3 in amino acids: CSVRTSGGLGNEQFF. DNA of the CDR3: TGCAGCGTTAGGACTAGCGGGGGCCTAGGGAATGAGCAGTTCTTC.

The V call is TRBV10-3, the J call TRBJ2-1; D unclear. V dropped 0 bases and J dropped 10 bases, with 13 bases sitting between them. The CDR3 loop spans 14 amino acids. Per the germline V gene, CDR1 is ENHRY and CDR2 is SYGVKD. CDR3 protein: CAISESQQTQEQFF. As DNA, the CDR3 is TGTGCCATCAGTGAGTCTCAGCAGACCCAAGAGCAGTTCTTC.

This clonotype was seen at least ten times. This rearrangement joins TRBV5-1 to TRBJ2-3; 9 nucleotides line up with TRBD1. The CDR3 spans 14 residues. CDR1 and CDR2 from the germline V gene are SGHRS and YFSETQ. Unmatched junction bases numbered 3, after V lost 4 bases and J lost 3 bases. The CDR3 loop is CASSPDRGTDTQYF. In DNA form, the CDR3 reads TGCGCCAGCAGCCCGGACAGGGGTACAGATACGCAGTATTTT.

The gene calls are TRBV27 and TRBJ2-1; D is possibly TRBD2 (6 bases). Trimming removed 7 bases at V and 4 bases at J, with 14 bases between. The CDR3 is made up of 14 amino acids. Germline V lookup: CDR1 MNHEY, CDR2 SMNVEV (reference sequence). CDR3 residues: CASKEGISYNEQFF. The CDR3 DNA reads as TGTGCCAGCAAGGAGGGGATCTCGTACAATGAGCAGTTCTTC.

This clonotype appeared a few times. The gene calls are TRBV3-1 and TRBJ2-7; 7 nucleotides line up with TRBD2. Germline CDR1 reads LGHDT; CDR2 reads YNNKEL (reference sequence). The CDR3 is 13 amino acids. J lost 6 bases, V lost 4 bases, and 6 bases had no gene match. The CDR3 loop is CASSPGTISEQYF. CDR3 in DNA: TGTGCCAGCAGCCCCGGGACTATAAGCGAGCAGTACTTC.

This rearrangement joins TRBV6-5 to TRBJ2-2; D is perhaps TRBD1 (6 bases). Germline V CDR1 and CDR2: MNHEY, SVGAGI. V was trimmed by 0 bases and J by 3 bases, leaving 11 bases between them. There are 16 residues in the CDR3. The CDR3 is CASSYSGASYTGELFF. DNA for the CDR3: TGTGCCAGCAGTTACTCGGGGGCGTCATACACCGGGGAGCTGTTTTTT.

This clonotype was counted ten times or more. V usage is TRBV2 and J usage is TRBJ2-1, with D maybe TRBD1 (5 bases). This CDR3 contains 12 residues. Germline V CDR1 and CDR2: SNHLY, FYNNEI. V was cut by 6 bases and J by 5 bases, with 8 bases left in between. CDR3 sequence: CASSLDNNEQFF. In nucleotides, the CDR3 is TGTGCCAGCAGCCTGGACAACAATGAGCAGTTCTTC. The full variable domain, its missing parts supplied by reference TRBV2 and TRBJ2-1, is EPEVTQTPSHQVTQMGQEVILRCVPISNHLYFYWYRQILGQKVEFLVSFYNNEISEKSEIFDDQFSVERPDGSNFTLKIRSTKLEDSAMYFCASSLDNNEQFFGPGTRLTVL.

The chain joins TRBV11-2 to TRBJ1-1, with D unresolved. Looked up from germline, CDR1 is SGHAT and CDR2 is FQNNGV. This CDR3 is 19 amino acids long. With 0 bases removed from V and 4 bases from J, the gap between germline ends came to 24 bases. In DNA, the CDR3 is TGTGCCAGCAGCTTAGATGTTGGCAACCCCGGTCGCCGGAGCACTGAAGCTTTCTTT. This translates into CASSLDVGNPGRRSTEAFF.

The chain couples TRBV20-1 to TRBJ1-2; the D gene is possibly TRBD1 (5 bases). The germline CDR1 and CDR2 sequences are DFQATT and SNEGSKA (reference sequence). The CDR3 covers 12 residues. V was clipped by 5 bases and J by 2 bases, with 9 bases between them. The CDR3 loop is CSAGHLNYGYTF. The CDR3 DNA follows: TGCAGTGCTGGACACCTAAACTATGGCTACACCTTC.

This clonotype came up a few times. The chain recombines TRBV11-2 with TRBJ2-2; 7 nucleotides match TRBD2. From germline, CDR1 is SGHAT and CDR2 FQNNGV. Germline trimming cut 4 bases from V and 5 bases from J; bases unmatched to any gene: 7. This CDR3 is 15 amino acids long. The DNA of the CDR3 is TGTGCCAGCAGCTCAAGCGGGGCCCTAACCGGGGAGCTGTTTTTT. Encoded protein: CASSSSGALTGELFF. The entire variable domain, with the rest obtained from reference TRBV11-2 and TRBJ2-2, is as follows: EAGVAQSPRYKIIEKRQSVAFWCNPISGHATLYWYQQILGQGPKLLIQFQNNGVVDDSQLPKDRFSAERLKGVDSTLKIQPAKLEDSAVYLCASSSSGALTGELFFGEGSRLTVL.

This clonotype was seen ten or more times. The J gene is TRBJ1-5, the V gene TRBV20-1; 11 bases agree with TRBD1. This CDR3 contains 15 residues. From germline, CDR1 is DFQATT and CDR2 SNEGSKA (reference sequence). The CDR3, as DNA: TGCAGCGGAACCGGGACAGGGGGTTCAGATCAGCCCCAGCATTTT. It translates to CSGTGTGGSDQPQHF.

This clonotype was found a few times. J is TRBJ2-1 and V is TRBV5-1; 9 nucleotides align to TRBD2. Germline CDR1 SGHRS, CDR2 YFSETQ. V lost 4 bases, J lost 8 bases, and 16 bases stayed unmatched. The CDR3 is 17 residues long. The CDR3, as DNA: TGCGCCAGCAGCCTCGGACTAGCGAGGCCCTCTGAGGATGAGCAGTTCTTC. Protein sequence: CASSLGLARPSEDEQFF.

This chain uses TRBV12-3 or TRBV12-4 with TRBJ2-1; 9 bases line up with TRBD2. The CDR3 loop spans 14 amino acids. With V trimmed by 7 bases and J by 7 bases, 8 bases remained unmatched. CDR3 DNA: TGTGCCAGCATGTTAGCGGGAGCCCGAAATGAGCAGTTCTTC. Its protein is CASMLAGARNEQFF.

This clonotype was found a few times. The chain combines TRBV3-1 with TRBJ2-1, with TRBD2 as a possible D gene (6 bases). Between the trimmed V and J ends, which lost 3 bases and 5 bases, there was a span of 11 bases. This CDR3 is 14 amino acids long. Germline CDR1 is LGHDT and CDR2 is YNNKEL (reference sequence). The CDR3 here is CASSQWGEDNEQFF. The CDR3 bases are TGTGCCAGCAGCCAGTGGGGGGAGGACAATGAGCAGTTCTTC.

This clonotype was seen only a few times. The CDR3 region is CASSLGSHLGGDTQYF. For the CDR3, the DNA is TGCGCCAGCAGCTTGGGGAGCCACCTCGGGGGAGATACGCAGTATTTT. The chain employs TRBV5-1 and TRBJ2-3, with a possible D match to TRBD2 (6 bases). This CDR3 spans 16 amino acids. Germline CDR1 is SGHRS and CDR2 is YFSETQ. V lost 0 bases and J lost 5, with 16 bases in between.

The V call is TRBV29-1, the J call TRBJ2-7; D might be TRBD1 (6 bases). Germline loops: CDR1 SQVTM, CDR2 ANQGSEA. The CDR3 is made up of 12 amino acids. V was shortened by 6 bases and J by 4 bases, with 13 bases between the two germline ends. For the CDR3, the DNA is TGCAGCGTCGGGGACACCAGATACGAGCAGTACGTC. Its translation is CSVGDTRYEQYV.

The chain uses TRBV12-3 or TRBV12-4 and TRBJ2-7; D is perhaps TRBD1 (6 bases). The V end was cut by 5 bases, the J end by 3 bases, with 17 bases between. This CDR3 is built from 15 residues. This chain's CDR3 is CASSKQGGTGYEQYF. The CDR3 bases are TGTGCCAGCAGTAAACAGGGTGGAACGGGCTACGAGCAGTACTTC.

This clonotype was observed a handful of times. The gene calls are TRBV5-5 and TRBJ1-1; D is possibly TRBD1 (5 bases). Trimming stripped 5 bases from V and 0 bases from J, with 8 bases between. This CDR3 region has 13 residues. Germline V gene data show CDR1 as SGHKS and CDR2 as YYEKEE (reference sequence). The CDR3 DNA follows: TGTGCCAGCAGGGGGACGGTGAACACTGAAGCTTTCTTT. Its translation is CASRGTVNTEAFF.

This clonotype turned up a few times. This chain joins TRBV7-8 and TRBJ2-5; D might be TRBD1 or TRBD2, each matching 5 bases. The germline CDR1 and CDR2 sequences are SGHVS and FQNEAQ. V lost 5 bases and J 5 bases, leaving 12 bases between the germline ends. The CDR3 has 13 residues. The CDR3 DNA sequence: TGTGCCAGCAGCCGGGACCCCACGGAGACCCAGTACTTC. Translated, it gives CASSRDPTETQYF.

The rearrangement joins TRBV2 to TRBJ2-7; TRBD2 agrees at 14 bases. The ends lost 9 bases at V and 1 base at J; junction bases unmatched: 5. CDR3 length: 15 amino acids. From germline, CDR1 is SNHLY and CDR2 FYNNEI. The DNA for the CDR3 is TGTGCCAGGGGACTAGCGGGAGTTGGATCCTACGAGCAGTACTTC. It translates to CARGLAGVGSYEQYF.

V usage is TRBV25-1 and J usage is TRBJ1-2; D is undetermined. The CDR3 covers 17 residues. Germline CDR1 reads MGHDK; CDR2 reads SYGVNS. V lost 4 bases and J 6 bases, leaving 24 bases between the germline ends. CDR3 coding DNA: TGTGCCAGCAGTGCCGACCGCCTGGGCGCAGGCGAAGATGGCTACACCTTC. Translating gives CASSADRLGAGEDGYTF.

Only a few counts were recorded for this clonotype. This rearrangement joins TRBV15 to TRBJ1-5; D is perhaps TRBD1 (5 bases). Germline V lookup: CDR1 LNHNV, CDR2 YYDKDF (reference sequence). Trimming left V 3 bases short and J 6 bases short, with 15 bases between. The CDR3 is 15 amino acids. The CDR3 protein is CATSRGSGTFQPQHF. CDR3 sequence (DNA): TGTGCCACCAGCAGGGGTTCCGGGACCTTTCAGCCCCAGCATTTT.

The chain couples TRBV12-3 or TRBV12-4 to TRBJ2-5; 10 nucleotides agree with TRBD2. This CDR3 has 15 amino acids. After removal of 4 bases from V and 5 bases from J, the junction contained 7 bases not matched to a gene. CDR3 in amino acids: CASSSGLASFETQYF. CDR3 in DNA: TGTGCCAGCAGTTCGGGACTAGCGTCTTTCGAGACCCAGTACTTC.

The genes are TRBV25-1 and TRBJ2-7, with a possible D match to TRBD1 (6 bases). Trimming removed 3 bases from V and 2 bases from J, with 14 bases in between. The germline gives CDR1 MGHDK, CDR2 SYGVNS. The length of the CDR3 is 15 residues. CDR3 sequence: CASSERTAGTYEQYV. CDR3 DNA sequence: TGTGCCAGCAGTGAGAGGACAGCCGGAACCTACGAGCAGTACGTC.

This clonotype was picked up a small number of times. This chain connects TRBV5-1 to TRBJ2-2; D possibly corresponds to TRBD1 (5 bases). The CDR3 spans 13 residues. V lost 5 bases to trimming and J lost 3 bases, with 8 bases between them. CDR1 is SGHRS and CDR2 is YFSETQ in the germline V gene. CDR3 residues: CASRQTDTGELFF. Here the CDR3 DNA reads TGCGCCAGCAGACAGACAGACACCGGGGAGCTGTTTTTT.

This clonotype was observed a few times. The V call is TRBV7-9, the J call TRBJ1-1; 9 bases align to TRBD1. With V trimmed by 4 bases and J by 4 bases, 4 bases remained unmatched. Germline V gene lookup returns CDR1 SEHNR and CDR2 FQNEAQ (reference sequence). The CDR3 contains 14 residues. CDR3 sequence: CASSWGQGPTEAFF. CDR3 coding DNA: TGTGCCAGCAGCTGGGGACAGGGTCCCACTGAAGCTTTCTTT. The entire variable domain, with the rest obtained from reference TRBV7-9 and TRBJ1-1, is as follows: DTGVSQNPRHKITKRGQNVTFRCDPISEHNRLYWYRQTLGQGPEFLTYFQNEAQLEKSRLLSDRFSAERPKGSFSTLEIQRTEQGDSAMYLCASSWGQGPTEAFFGQGTRLTVV.

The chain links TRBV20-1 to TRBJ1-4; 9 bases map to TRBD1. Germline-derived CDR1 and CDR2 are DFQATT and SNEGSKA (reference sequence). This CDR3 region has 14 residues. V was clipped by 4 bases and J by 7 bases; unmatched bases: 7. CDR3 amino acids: CSAMPGQGVEKLFF. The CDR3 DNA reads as TGCAGTGCTATGCCGGGACAGGGTGTTGAAAAACTGTTTTTT.

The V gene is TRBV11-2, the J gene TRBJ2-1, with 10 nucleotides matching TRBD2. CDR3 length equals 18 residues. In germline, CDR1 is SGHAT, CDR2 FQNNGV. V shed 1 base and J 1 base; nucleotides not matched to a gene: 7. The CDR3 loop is CASSLVRVAGGSYNEQFF. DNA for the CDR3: TGTGCCAGCAGCTTAGTCCGGGTAGCGGGGGGTTCCTACAATGAGCAGTTCTTC.

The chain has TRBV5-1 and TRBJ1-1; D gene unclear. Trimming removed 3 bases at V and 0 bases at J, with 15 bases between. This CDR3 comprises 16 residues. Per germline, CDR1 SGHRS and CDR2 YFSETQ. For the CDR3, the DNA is TGCGCCAGCAGCTCACACGCCGGTTTCATGAACACTGAAGCTTTCTTT. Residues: CASSSHAGFMNTEAFF.

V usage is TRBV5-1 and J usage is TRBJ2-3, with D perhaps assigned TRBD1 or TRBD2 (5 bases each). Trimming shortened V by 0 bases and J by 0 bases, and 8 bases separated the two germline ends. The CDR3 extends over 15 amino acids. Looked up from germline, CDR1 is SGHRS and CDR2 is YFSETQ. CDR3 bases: TGCGCCAGCAGCTTGGTGGGGGAGAGCACAGATACGCAGTATTTT. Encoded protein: CASSLVGESTDTQYF.

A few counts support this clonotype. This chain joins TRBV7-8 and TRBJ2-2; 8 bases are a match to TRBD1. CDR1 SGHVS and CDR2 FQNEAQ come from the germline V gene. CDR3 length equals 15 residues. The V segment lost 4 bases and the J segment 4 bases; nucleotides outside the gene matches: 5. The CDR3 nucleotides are TGTGCCAGCAGCTGGGGGACAGGAGGCACCGGGGAGCTGTTTTTT. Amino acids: CASSWGTGGTGELFF.

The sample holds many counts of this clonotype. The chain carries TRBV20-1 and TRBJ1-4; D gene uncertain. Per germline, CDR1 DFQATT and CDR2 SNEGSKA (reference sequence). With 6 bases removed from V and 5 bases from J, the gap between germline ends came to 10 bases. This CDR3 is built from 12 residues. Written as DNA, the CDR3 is TGCAGTGCGGGTGCCGCAAATGAAAAACTGTTTTTT. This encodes CSAGAANEKLFF.